The rows below give T cell receptor beta chains drawn from one sample of a study of ipilimumab plus nivolumab after autologous stem cell transplantation. Profiled with immunoSEQ multiplex PCR; TCRdb holds only in-frame clones, not every one. The sample carries about 40,000 clones, around 92% recorded once. Source: PBMCs, taken in a trial of ipilimumab plus nivolumab as post-transplant consolidation. These receptors originate from a male donor with multiple myeloma. CDR3s include the opening cysteine and the closing phenylalanine or tryptophan. D genes are given only for firm matches. Not all rows give a size; the values are once, few, many and, for expanded clones, a class.

>TRBV21-1|.|TRBJ1-5|.
TGTGCCAGCAGTCGGACAGGGACAGATCAGCCCCAGCATTTT
CASSRTGTDQPQHF
>TRBV7-9|TRBD1|TRBJ1-5|few
TGTGCCAGCAGCCCGGGACAGGGGGATCAGCCCCAGCATTTT
CASSPGQGDQPQHF
>TRBV2|.|TRBJ1-2|.
TGTGCCAGCAGTGAAGGCAGCCACCTAAACTATGGCTACACCTTC
CASSEGSHLNYGYTF
>TRBV7-3|TRBD1|TRBJ1-4|few
TGTGCCAGCAGCCCCACAGGGGCAACTAATGAAAAACTGTTTTTT
CASSPTGATNEKLFF
>TRBV5-4|.|TRBJ1-4|.
TGTGCCAGCAGCTCAGGGGCCATTAATGAAAAACTGTTTTTT
CASSSGAINEKLFF
>TRBV7-2|.|TRBJ1-6|.
TGTGCCAGCAGCTTAGGGGGGTCCACAGGGCGCCTCCACTTT
CASSLGGSTGRLHF
>TRBV9|.|TRBJ1-2|.
TGTGCCAGCAGCGTAGCCGGCGGCGGCTACACCTTC
CASSVAGGGYTF
>TRBV30|.|TRBJ2-7|.
TGTGCCTGGGGTTCCGGGACGTACTCCTACGAGCAGTACTTC
CAWGSGTYSYEQYF
>TRBV4-3|.|TRBJ1-2|.
TGCGCCAGCAGCCAAGATGGCCGATTTAACTATGGCTACACCTTC
CASSQDGRFNYGYTF
>TRBV25-1|TRBD1|TRBJ1-5|.
TGTGCCAGCAGTGGAACAGGGGGCCCTCAGCCCCAGCATTTT
CASSGTGGPQPQHF
>TRBV6-4|TRBD1|TRBJ1-6|.
TGTGCCAGCCGACGGGACAGTAGTGCGGCAAATTCACCCCTCCACTTT
CASRRDSSAANSPLHF
>TRBV19|.|TRBJ2-7|once
TGTGCCAGTAAGGACCCAGGGCCCTACGAGCAGTACTTC
CASKDPGPYEQYF
>TRBV27|TRBD2|TRBJ2-1|.
TGTGCCAGCAGTTTCACTAGCGGGAGGGTAAATGAGCAGTTCTTC
CASSFTSGRVNEQFF
>TRBV19|.|TRBJ1-2|few
TGTGCCAGTAGTATCCGAGGGGACTATGGCTACACCTTC
CASSIRGDYGYTF
>TRBV7-2|.|TRBJ2-1|.
TGTGCCAGCAGCTTTCTTTTCTCTGGGGAGCAGTTCTTC
CASSFLFSGEQFF
>TRBV28|.|TRBJ1-5|once
TGTGCCAGCAGCCCCAGGGAGCTACAGCCCCAGCATTTT
CASSPRELQPQHF
>TRBV4-1|TRBD2|TRBJ2-1|.
TGCGCCAGCACCCAGCGGGAGAGAGGCTCCTACAATGAGCAGTTCTTC
CASTQRERGSYNEQFF